This entry describes one TCR beta chain. Its cognate antigen is unknown. The data were taken from a study of PD-1 blockade in mismatch repair-deficient tumors. Across the whole study: Patients had approximately 11 mismatch repair-deficient cancer types, all previously treated and progressing.

Broader study findings: Tumor-resident clones, often absent from pretreatment blood, expanded after pembrolizumab and then contracted.

TCRdb's copy holds only in-frame clones and misses some; the assay was immunoSEQ multiplex PCR. This table holds 60,000 to 70,000 clones, approximately 90% found once. CDR1 and CDR2 from the germline V gene are LGHNA and YNFKEQ. This CDR3 is built from 16 residues. V shed 4 bases and J shed 0 bases, with 13 bases lying between them. PCR or immunohistochemistry showed mismatch repair deficiency in every enrolled patient. The TCR-sequenced patients were a few responders to pembrolizumab. Specimen: peripheral blood, collected 52 weeks after starting pembrolizumab. The sequence came from an adult with mismatch repair-deficient cancer. This chain joins TRBV4-2 and TRBJ2-1, with unresolved D. DNA for the CDR3: TGTGCCAGCAGCCCGCCGGAGACCCGCTCCTACAATGAGCAGTTCTTC. Amino acids: CASSPPETRSYNEQFF.